This T cell receptor (beta chain) emerged from a study of blood T cell repertoires in COVID-19. About the research overall: PBMCs, B-cell-depleted T cells, or T cells were the source of the cDNA or gDNA that made up the material.

CDR1 MNHEY and CDR2 SVGAGI come from the germline V gene. Germline trimming cut 6 bases from V and 7 bases from J; bases unmatched to any gene: 0. The CDR3 is 12 residues long. Profiling relied on immunoSEQ multiplex PCR, and the TCRdb table lists in-frame clones only, not all of them. The sample lists some 60,000 clones, roughly 80% occurring once. Recruited during active infection, patients (from Seattle) were subsequently followed longitudinally. This clone was observed a handful of times. The clonotype comes from a man between 45 and 60 years old with COVID-19, enrolled during active disease. The sample comprised peripheral blood. The chain joins TRBV6-5 to TRBJ1-6; 7 bases fit TRBD1. This CDR3 reads CASRTGNSPLHF. CDR3 DNA: TGTGCCAGCAGGACAGGGAATTCACCCCTCCACTTT.